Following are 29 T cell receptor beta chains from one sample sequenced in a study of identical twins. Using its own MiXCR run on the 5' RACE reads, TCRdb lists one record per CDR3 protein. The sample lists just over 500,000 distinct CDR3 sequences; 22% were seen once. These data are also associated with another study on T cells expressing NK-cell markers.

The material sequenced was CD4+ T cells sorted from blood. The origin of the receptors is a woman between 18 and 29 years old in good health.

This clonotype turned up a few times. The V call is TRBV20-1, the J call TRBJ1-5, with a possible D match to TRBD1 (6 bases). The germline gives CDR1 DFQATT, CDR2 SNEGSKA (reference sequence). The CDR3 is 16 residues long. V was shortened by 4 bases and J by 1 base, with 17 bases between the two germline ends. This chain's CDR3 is CSAKQGGGGSNQPQHF. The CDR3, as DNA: TGCAGTGCTAAACAGGGAGGTGGAGGAAGCAATCAGCCCCAGCATTTT.

The CDR3 DNA follows: TGCACCTCTCACACAACAGGGGAGGAGACCCAGTACTTC. This sequence encodes CTSHTTGEETQYF. The chain combines TRBV29-1 with TRBJ2-5; 7 positions agree with TRBD1. The CDR3 spans 13 residues. Per the germline V gene, CDR1 is SQVTM and CDR2 is ANQGSEA.

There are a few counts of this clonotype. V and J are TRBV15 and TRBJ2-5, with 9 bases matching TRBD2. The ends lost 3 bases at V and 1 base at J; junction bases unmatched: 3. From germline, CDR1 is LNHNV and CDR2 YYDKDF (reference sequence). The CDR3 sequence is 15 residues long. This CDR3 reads CATSRLAGSQETQYF. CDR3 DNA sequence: TGTGCCACCAGCAGGCTAGCGGGGTCCCAAGAGACCCAGTACTTC.

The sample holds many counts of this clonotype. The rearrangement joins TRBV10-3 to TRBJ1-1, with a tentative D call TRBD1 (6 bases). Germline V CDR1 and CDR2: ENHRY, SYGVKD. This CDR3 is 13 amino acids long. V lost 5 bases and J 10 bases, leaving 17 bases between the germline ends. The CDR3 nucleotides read TGTGCCATCAGTTTGGAACCCCGAGGGGGAGCTTTCTTT. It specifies CAISLEPRGGAFF.

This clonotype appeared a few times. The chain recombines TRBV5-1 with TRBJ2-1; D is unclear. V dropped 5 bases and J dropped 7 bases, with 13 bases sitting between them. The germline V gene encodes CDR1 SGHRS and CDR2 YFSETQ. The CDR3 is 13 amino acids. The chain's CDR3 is CASSEHPGNEQFF. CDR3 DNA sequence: TGCGCCAGCAGTGAGCATCCGGGTAATGAGCAGTTCTTC.

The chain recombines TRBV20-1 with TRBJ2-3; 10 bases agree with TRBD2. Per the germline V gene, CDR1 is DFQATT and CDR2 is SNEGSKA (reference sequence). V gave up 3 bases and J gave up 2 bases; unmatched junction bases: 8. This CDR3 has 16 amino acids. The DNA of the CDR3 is TGCAGTGCTAGGTCGCTAGCGGGGGACTACACAGATACGCAGTATTTT. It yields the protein CSARSLAGDYTDTQYF.

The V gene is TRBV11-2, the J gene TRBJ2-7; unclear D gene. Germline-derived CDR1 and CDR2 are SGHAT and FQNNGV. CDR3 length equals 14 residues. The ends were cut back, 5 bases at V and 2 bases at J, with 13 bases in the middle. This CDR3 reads CASSPLAGTYEQYF. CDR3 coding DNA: TGTGCCAGCAGCCCTTTAGCAGGCACCTACGAGCAGTACTTC.

The CDR3 nucleotides read TGTGCCAGCAGCGTAGGGGGACAGGGAAGATTAGAGACCCAGTACTTC. Translated: CASSVGGQGRLETQYF. This chain links TRBV9 with TRBJ2-5; 9 nucleotides agree with TRBD1. The CDR3 covers 16 residues. Trimming cost V 0 bases and J 4 bases; bases outside gene matches: 7. In germline, CDR1 is SGDLS, CDR2 YYNGEE.

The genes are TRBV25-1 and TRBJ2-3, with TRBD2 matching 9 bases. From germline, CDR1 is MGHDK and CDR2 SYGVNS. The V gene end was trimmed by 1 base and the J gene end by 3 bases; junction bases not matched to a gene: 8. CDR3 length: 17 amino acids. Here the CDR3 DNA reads TGTGCCAGCAGTGAATCGGGAGCGGGGGGTCTTACAGATACGCAGTATTTT. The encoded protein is CASSESGAGGLTDTQYF.

The CDR3: CASSFHPDTEAFF. The CDR3 DNA reads as TGTGCCAGCAGTTTCCACCCGGACACTGAAGCTTTCTTT. J is TRBJ1-1 and V is TRBV12-3 or TRBV12-4; no definite D call. This CDR3 is built from 13 residues. Trimming took off 3 bases at V and 3 bases at J, with 8 bases between the two ends.

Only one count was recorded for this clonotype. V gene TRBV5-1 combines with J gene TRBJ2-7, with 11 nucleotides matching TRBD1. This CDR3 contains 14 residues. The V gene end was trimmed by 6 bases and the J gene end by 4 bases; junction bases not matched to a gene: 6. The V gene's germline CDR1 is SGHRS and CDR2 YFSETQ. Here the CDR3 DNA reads TGCGCCAGCACCAGAGGGGACAGGGGGTACGAGCAGTACTTC. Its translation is CASTRGDRGYEQYF.

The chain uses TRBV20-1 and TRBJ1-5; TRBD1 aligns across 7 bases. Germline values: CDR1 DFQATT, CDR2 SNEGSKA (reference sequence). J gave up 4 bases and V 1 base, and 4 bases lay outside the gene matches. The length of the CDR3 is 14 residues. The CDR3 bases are TGCAGTGCTAGAGCGGGCAGGGGGAATCAGCCCCAGCATTTT. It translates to CSARAGRGNQPQHF.

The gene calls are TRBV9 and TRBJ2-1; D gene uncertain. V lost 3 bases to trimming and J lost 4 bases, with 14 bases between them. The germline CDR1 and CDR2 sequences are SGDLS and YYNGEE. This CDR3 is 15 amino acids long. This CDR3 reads CASSGDPALYNEQFF. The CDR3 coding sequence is TGTGCCAGCAGCGGAGACCCGGCACTTTACAATGAGCAGTTCTTC.

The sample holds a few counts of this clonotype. In DNA, the CDR3 is TGCGCCAGCAGGCTGTCTACGTCAGATACGCAGTATTTT. As protein: CASRLSTSDTQYF. V is TRBV5-1 and J is TRBJ2-3; no firm D call. Trimming cost V 5 bases and J 4 bases, with 11 bases left between them. The CDR3 is 13 residues long. CDR1 and CDR2 (germline): SGHRS, YFSETQ.

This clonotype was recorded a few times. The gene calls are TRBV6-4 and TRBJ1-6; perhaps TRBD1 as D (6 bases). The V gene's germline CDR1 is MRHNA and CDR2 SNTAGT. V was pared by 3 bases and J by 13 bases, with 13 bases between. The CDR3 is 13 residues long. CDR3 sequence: CASSEAIGQPLHF. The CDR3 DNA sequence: TGTGCCAGCAGTGAAGCCATCGGACAGCCCCTCCACTTT.

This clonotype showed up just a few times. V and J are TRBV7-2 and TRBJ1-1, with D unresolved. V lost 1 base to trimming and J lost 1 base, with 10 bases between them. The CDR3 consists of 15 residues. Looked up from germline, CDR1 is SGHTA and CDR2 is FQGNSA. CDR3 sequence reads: CASSLDVTRNTEAFF. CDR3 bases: TGTGCCAGCAGCTTAGATGTGACACGGAACACTGAAGCTTTCTTT.

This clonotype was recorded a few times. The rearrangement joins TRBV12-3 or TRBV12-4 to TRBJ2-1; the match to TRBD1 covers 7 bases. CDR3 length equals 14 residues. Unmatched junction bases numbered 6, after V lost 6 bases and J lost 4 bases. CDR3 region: CASSRRQGYNEQFF. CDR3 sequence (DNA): TGTGCCAGCAGCCGGAGACAGGGTTACAATGAGCAGTTCTTC.

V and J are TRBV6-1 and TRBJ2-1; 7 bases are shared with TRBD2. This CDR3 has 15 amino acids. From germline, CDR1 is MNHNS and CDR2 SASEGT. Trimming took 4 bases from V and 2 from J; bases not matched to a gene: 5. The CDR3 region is CASSVERGAYNEQFF. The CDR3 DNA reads TGTGCCAGCAGTGTTGAGCGGGGCGCCTACAATGAGCAGTTCTTC.

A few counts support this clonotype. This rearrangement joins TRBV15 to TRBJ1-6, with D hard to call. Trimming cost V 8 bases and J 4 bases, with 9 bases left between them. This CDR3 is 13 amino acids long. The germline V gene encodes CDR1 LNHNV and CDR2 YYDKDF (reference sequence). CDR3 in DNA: TGTGCCACCGGCGGCCCGTATAATTCACCCCTCCACTTT. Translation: CATGGPYNSPLHF. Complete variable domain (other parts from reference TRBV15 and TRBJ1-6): DAMVIQNPRYQVTQFGKPVTLSCSQTLNHNVMYWYQQKSSQAPKLLFHYYDKDFNNEADTPDNFQSRRPNTSFCFLDIRSPGLGDTAMYLCATGGPYNSPLHFGNGTRLTVT.

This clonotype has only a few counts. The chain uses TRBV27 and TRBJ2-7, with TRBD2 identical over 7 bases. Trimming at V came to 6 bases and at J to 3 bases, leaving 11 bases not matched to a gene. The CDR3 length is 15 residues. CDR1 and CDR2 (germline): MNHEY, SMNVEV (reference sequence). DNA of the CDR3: TGTGCCAGCAGACCCAACCTCGGGAGGAGCTACGAGCAGTACTTC. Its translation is CASRPNLGRSYEQYF.

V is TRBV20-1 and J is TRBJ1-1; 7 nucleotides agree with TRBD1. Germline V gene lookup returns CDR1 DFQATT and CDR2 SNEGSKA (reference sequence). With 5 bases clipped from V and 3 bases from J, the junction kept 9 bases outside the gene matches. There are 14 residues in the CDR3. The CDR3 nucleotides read TGCAGTGCTCCACCCCACAGGGGCTACACTGAAGCTTTCTTT. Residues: CSAPPHRGYTEAFF.

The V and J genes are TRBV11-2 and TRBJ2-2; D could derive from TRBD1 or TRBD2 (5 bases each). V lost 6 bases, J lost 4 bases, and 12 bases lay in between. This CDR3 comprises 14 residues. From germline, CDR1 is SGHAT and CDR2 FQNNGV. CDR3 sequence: CASSLFGGTGELFF. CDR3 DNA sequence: TGTGCCAGCAGTCTTTTTGGGGGCACCGGGGAGCTGTTTTTT.

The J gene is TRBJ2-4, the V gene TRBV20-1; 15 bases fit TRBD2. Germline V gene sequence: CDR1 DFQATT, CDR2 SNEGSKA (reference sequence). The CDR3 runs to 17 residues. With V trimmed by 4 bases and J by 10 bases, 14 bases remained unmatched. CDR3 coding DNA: TGCAGTGCTATAACAACCGGGACTAGCGGGGGGTCAGGGATTCAGTACTTC. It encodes CSAITTGTSGGSGIQYF.

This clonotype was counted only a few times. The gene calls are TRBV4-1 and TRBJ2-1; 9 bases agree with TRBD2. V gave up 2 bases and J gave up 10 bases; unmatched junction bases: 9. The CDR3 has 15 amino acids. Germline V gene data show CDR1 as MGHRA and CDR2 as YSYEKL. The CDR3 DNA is TGCGCCAGCAGCCAACTAGCGGGACATTCTAGGGAGCAGTTCTTC. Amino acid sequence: CASSQLAGHSREQFF.

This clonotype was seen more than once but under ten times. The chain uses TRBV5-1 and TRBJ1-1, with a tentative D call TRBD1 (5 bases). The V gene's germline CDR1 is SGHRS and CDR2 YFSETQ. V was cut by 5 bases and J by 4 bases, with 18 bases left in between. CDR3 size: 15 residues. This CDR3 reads CASRPTTGYGTEAFF. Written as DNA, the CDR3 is TGCGCCAGCAGACCTACCACAGGTTACGGCACTGAAGCTTTCTTT.

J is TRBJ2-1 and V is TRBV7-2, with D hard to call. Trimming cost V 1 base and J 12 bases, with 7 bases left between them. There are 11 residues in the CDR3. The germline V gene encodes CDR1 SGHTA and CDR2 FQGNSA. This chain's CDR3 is CASSLGAAQFF. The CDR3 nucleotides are TGTGCCAGCAGCTTAGGTGCGGCGCAGTTCTTC.

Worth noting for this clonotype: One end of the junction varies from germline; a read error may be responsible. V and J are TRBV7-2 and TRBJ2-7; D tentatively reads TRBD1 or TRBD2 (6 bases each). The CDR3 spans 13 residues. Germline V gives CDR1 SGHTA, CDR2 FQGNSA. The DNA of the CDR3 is TGTGCCAGCAACTTACAGGGAGGCTACGAGCAGTACTTC. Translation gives CASNLQGGYEQYF. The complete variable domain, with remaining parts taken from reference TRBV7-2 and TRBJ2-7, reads GAGVSQSPSNKVTEKGKDVELRCDPISGHTALYWYRQSLGQGLEFLIYFQGNSAPDKSGLPSDRFSAERTGGSVSTLTIQRTQQEDSAVYLCASNLQGGYEQYFGPGTRLTVT.

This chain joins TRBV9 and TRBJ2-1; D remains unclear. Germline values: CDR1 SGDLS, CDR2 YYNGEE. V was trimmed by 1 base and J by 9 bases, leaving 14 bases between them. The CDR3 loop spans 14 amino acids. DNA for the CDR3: TGTGCCAGCAGCGTAATCCCTTGGTCCACTGAGCAGTTCTTC. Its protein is CASSVIPWSTEQFF.

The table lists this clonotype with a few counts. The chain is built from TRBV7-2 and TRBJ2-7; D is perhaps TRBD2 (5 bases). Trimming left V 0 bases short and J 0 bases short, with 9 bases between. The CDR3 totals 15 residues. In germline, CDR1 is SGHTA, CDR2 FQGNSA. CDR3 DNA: TGTGCCAGCAGCTTAGCGGGAGCTCGCTCCTACGAGCAGTACTTC. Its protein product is CASSLAGARSYEQYF.